The 32 T cell receptor beta chains presented below share a single source sample, sequenced in a study of shared clonotypes between healthy human individuals. Assay used: immunoSEQ multiplex PCR; TCRdb lists only in-frame clones, some missing. The table records hundreds of thousands of clones, approximately 92% of them present only once. Naivety among CD8 cells was defined by CD45RO negativity and positive CCR7 selection, thereby excluding terminally differentiated effector memory CD45RA+ cells. The sample was naive CD8+ T cells sorted from blood. The receptors here all came from a man younger than 40 in good health.

The chain employs TRBV7-2 and TRBJ2-7; TRBD1 matches at 11 bases. The CDR3 totals 16 residues. Unmatched junction bases numbered 5, after V lost 0 bases and J lost 4 bases. Per germline, CDR1 SGHTA and CDR2 FQGNSA. CDR3 loop: CASSLAPGQGAYEQYF. Written as DNA, the CDR3 is TGTGCCAGCAGCTTAGCCCCTGGACAGGGGGCTTACGAGCAGTACTTC.

This clone turned up a few times. This chain joins TRBV28 and TRBJ2-7; D may be TRBD2 (5 bases). This CDR3 is 14 amino acids long. V was pared by 5 bases and J by 5 bases, with 16 bases between. CDR1 MDHEN and CDR2 SYDVKM come from the germline V gene. The CDR3 DNA reads TGTGCCAGCAGTCCCCTCGGGGTTTGGGACGAGCAGTACTTC. The encoded protein is CASSPLGVWDEQYF.

The chain links TRBV7-9 to TRBJ1-5; a weak D match, TRBD1 (5 bases). The length of the CDR3 is 14 residues. Trimming pared 5 bases from V and 7 bases from J, leaving 15 bases between. Germline V gives CDR1 SEHNR, CDR2 FQNEAQ (reference sequence). CDR3 nucleotides: TGTGCCAGCAGCCCCCAGGGACTCAAACAGCCCCAGCATTTT. Translating gives CASSPQGLKQPQHF.

This clone was counted between two and nine times. The V and J genes are TRBV7-9 and TRBJ1-4; no reliable D call. This CDR3 contains 13 residues. Germline CDR1 and CDR2: SEHNR and FQNEAQ (reference sequence). Trimming removed 8 bases from V and 0 bases from J, with 7 bases in between. The CDR3 is CASEPATNEKLFF. The CDR3 coding sequence is TGTGCCAGCGAGCCCGCAACTAATGAAAAACTGTTTTTT.

The V and J genes are TRBV4-1 and TRBJ2-7; D is perhaps TRBD2 (6 bases). Trimming took off 4 bases at V and 11 bases at J, with 24 bases between the two ends. Germline CDR1 MGHRA, CDR2 YSYEKL. There are 15 residues in the CDR3. The CDR3 bases are TGCGCCAGCAGCCTCACAGCAATCTATAGCGGATTTAAGTACTTC. Translation gives CASSLTAIYSGFKYF.

The genes are TRBV5-6 and TRBJ2-3, with unresolved D. Germline CDR1 SGHDT, CDR2 YYEEEE. This CDR3 has 15 amino acids. V lost 0 bases and J lost 4, with 12 bases in between. In DNA form, the CDR3 reads TGTGCCAGCAGCTTGGGGGCTAGGGCGGCAGATACGCAGTATTTT. Translation gives CASSLGARAADTQYF. The full variable domain, in which reference TRBV5-6 and TRBJ2-3 provide the parts outside the CDR3, is DAGVTQSPTHLIKTRGQQVTLRCSPKSGHDTVSWYQQALGQGPQFIFQYYEEEERQRGNFPDRFSGHQFPNYSSELNVNALLLGDSALYLCASSLGARAADTQYFGPGTRLTVL.

In its sample, this clone was seen a few times. The J gene is TRBJ2-1, the V gene TRBV7-9, with 10 nucleotides matching TRBD1. The germline gives CDR1 SEHNR, CDR2 FQNEAQ (reference sequence). V dropped 1 base and J dropped 15; count of bases not matched to a gene: 12. This CDR3 is built from 15 residues. CDR3 in amino acids: CASSLVSPGQGVGFF. In nucleotides, the CDR3 is TGTGCCAGCAGCTTAGTATCTCCCGGACAGGGGGTAGGGTTCTTC.

This clone was recorded only once. Mismatch with germline at one junction end may stem from a read error. The chain employs TRBV7-7 and TRBJ1-1; D remains unclear. CDR1 SSHAT and CDR2 FNYEAQ come from the germline V gene (reference sequence). This CDR3 has 13 amino acids. The CDR3 sequence: CASSLDLSAEAFF. In DNA form, the CDR3 reads TGTGCTAGCAGCTTAGATCTTTCCGCTGAAGCTTTCTTT.

Details on this clone: The junction departs from germline at one end; a sequencing error may be responsible. The chain employs TRBV4-1 and TRBJ1-5; possible D gene TRBD1, 5 bases. Germline assignment: CDR1 MGHRA and CDR2 YSYEKL. The CDR3 is 14 amino acids. The DNA of the CDR3 is TGCGCCAGCAGCAAAGAGGGGAGCAATCAGCCCCAGCATTTT. This encodes CASSKEGSNQPQHF.

The rearrangement uses TRBV2 and TRBJ2-7; the match to TRBD2 covers 7 bases. Germline loops: CDR1 SNHLY, CDR2 FYNNEI. The CDR3 sequence is 13 residues long. Trimming took 7 bases from V and 2 from J; bases not matched to a gene: 5. The CDR3 DNA reads TGTGCCAGCATGGGAGGGATCACCTACGAGCAGTACTTC. Translating gives CASMGGITYEQYF.

This clone was detected only a few times. This chain uses TRBV7-6 with TRBJ2-7; 8 bases align to TRBD1. Germline V gives CDR1 SGHVS, CDR2 FNYEAQ. After removal of 4 bases from V and 3 bases from J, the junction contained 5 bases not matched to a gene. The length of the CDR3 is 14 residues. DNA for the CDR3: TGTGCCAGCAGCTCTTACGGACAGGGCTACGAGCAGTACTTC. Its protein is CASSSYGQGYEQYF.

A remark on this clone: The sample has other DNA sequences that encode this CDR3 too. This chain joins TRBV28 and TRBJ2-2; TRBD2 aligns across 8 bases. This CDR3 has 14 amino acids. Germline V gene lookup returns CDR1 MDHEN and CDR2 SYDVKM. After removal of 2 bases from V and 4 bases from J, the junction contained 0 bases not matched to a gene. The CDR3 spells CASSLAGGTGELFF. CDR3 in DNA: TGTGCCAGCAGTTTAGCGGGAGGCACCGGGGAGCTGTTTTTT.

The CDR3 region has the DNA TGTGCCAGCAGCTCCCAGCTCCACACTGAAGCTTTCTTT. It encodes CASSSQLHTEAFF. This chain connects TRBV7-9 to TRBJ1-1, with D uncertain. Trimming cost V 4 bases and J 3 bases, with 9 bases left between them. The germline V gene has CDR1 SEHNR and CDR2 FQNEAQ (reference sequence). The CDR3 runs 13 residues.

This chain uses TRBV4-1 with TRBJ2-7; TRBD2 agrees at 13 bases. CDR1 MGHRA and CDR2 YSYEKL come from the germline V gene. CDR3 length: 17 residues. Trimming cost V 0 bases and J 7 bases; bases outside gene matches: 9. The CDR3 DNA reads TGCGCCAGCAGCCAAGATCCGGGGTTGGGACTAGCGGGGGAGCAGTACTTC. This translates into CASSQDPGLGLAGEQYF.

The chain joins TRBV7-2 to TRBJ1-5; D gene unclear. CDR1 and CDR2 (germline): SGHTA, FQGNSA. The CDR3 is 14 amino acids. V lost 1 base and J 3 bases, leaving 7 bases between the germline ends. As DNA, the CDR3 is TGTGCCAGCAGCTTAGACAGTAACAATCAGCCCCAGCATTTT. It translates to CASSLDSNNQPQHF.

The V call is TRBV27, the J call TRBJ2-6; 8 bases agree with TRBD1. The length of the CDR3 is 19 residues. V lost 6 bases, J lost 0 bases, and 13 bases stayed unmatched. Germline V CDR1 and CDR2: MNHEY, SMNVEV (reference sequence). The CDR3: CASRAIRDRPASGANVLTF. As DNA, the CDR3 is TGTGCCAGCAGGGCAATACGGGACAGGCCAGCCTCTGGGGCCAACGTCCTGACTTTC.

The count of this clone is one. The genes are TRBV19 and TRBJ1-2; the D gene is possibly TRBD1 (6 bases). The CDR3 has 19 residues. V was pared by 2 bases and J by 6 bases, with 28 bases between. Germline lookup yields CDR1 LNHDA and CDR2 SQIVND (reference sequence). CDR3 in DNA: TGTGCCAGTAGTATATCGGTCGGGGACACAACCGATATAAAGGATGGCTACACCTTC. This gives the protein CASSISVGDTTDIKDGYTF.

The CDR3 DNA follows: TGTGCCAGCAGCTCCCGGGACAGGGCAGATCAAGAGACCCAGTACTTC. Protein product: CASSSRDRADQETQYF. The V and J genes are TRBV7-9 and TRBJ2-5, with 9 bases identical to TRBD1. CDR1 SEHNR and CDR2 FQNEAQ come from the germline V gene (reference sequence). Germline trimming cut 4 bases from V and 2 bases from J; bases unmatched to any gene: 8. This CDR3 contains 16 residues.

The chain couples TRBV2 to TRBJ2-3, with TRBD2 identical over 14 bases. CDR1 and CDR2 from the germline V gene are SNHLY and FYNNEI. The CDR3 consists of 17 residues. Trimming removed 4 bases from V and 1 base from J; junction bases left unmatched: 4. DNA for the CDR3: TGTGCCAGCAGTGCGGGGACTAGCGGGAGAGGCACAGATACGCAGTATTTT. Translated, it gives CASSAGTSGRGTDTQYF.

This chain connects TRBV11-1 to TRBJ2-2; the D gene is possibly TRBD2 (6 bases). V lost 3 bases, J lost 4 bases, and 18 bases lay in between. There are 17 residues in the CDR3. The germline CDR1 and CDR2 sequences are SGHAT and FQDESV (reference sequence). The CDR3 protein is CASSLIRPGVATGELFF. CDR3 DNA sequence: TGTGCCAGCAGCTTGATTCGCCCGGGGGTGGCCACCGGGGAGCTGTTTTTT.

The V and J genes are TRBV7-9 and TRBJ1-3, with D hard to call. Germline values: CDR1 SEHNR, CDR2 FQNEAQ (reference sequence). CDR3 size: 13 residues. Deletions cut 4 bases from V and 0 bases from J, with 4 bases between. The CDR3 reads CASSSASGNTIYF. DNA for the CDR3: TGTGCCAGCAGCTCAGCCTCTGGAAACACCATATATTTT.

Only one count was recorded for this clone. This chain links TRBV7-8 with TRBJ2-7, with TRBD2 matching 9 bases. The junction had 7 bases not matched to a gene; V was cut back by 0 bases and J by 7 bases. From germline, CDR1 is SGHVS and CDR2 FQNEAQ. There are 15 residues in the CDR3. The CDR3 region has the DNA TGTGCCAGCAGCTTAGCGGCGGGAGGGCCGCGTGAGCAGTACTTC. It encodes CASSLAAGGPREQYF.

This clone showed up just a few times. The V and J genes are TRBV5-1 and TRBJ1-4; 7 positions match TRBD1. Germline assignment: CDR1 SGHRS and CDR2 YFSETQ. This CDR3 has 14 amino acids. Trimming removed 0 bases from V and 11 bases from J; junction bases left unmatched: 7. The CDR3, as DNA: TGCGCCAGCAGCTTGGGCCAGGGGGGATACAAACTGTTTTTT. Its translation: CASSLGQGGYKLFF.

This clone appeared once. As DNA, the CDR3 is TGCGCCAGCAGTGAGAGTAGGACAGGGGGGGAGACCCAGTACTTC. Translation gives CASSESRTGGETQYF. This chain uses TRBV10-2 with TRBJ2-5; 10 bases align to TRBD1. This CDR3 is built from 15 residues. The ends lost 2 bases at V and 5 bases at J; junction bases unmatched: 5. From germline, CDR1 is WSHSY and CDR2 SAAADI.

CDR3 bases: TGCAGCGTTGAAGATCCTTGGGACAGGAATTCACCCCTCCACTTT. This encodes CSVEDPWDRNSPLHF. The chain couples TRBV29-1 to TRBJ1-6, with TRBD1 identical over 8 bases. With 0 bases clipped from V and 7 bases from J, the junction kept 5 bases outside the gene matches. The CDR3 length is 15 residues. Germline CDR1 reads SQVTM; CDR2 reads ANQGSEA.

This sequence joins TRBV7-9 and TRBJ2-1; no reliable D call. Germline assignment: CDR1 SEHNR and CDR2 FQNEAQ (reference sequence). This CDR3 is built from 12 residues. With 3 bases removed from V and 8 bases from J, the gap between germline ends came to 8 bases. The DNA for the CDR3 is TGTGCCAGCAGCTTGGACGCGGATGAGCAGTTCTTC. Encoded protein: CASSLDADEQFF.

This chain links TRBV29-1 with TRBJ2-1, with TRBD2 matching over 15 bases. The CDR3 spans 17 residues. Looked up from germline, CDR1 is SQVTM and CDR2 is ANQGSEA. V gave up 1 base and J gave up 3 bases; unmatched junction bases: 4. The CDR3 sequence: CSVEGTSGRGGYNEQFF. DNA of the CDR3: TGCAGCGTTGAAGGGACTAGCGGGAGGGGGGGCTACAATGAGCAGTTCTTC.

The chain uses TRBV9 and TRBJ2-2, with 10 bases aligning to TRBD2. CDR1 and CDR2 from the germline V gene are SGDLS and YYNGEE. The V gene end was trimmed by 2 bases and the J gene end by 5 bases; junction bases not matched to a gene: 6. This CDR3 is built from 16 residues. CDR3 in amino acids: CASSVSSGSVTGELFF. The CDR3 coding sequence is TGTGCCAGCAGCGTGTCTAGCGGGAGTGTGACCGGGGAGCTGTTTTTT.

The gene calls are TRBV6-6 and TRBJ2-1, with TRBD2 matching 11 bases. V shed 7 bases and J 5 bases; nucleotides not matched to a gene: 10. Germline assignment: CDR1 MNHNY and CDR2 SVGAGI (reference sequence). This CDR3 spans 16 amino acids. The CDR3 here is CASTYLGLAANNEQFF. CDR3 nucleotides: TGTGCCAGCACCTACTTGGGACTAGCGGCCAACAATGAGCAGTTCTTC.

The chain joins TRBV27 to TRBJ2-2; 11 bases are shared with TRBD2. The CDR3 is 16 amino acids. Germline V gene data show CDR1 as MNHEY and CDR2 as SMNVEV (reference sequence). V trimming: 4 bases; J trimming: 2 bases; junction bases outside the gene matches: 3. Here the CDR3 DNA reads TGTGCCAGCAGTTACGGGACTAGCGGAAACACCGGGGAGCTGTTTTTT. Its translation: CASSYGTSGNTGELFF.

A note on this clone: Other nucleotide sequences from this sample produce the same CDR3. The V call is TRBV25-1, the J call TRBJ2-2; D may be TRBD2 (7 bases). Looked up from germline, CDR1 is MGHDK and CDR2 is SYGVNS. The CDR3 spans 14 residues. The V end was cut by 7 bases, the J end by 4 bases, with 13 bases between. The CDR3 DNA sequence: TGTGCCAGCACTTTGGGGGGGCGCACCGGGGAGCTGTTTTTT. Translation: CASTLGGRTGELFF.

On this clone: Other DNA variants within this sample encode the same CDR3. The rearrangement joins TRBV7-9 to TRBJ1-5; 8 bases match TRBD1. The junction had 5 bases not matched to a gene; V was cut back by 4 bases and J by 6 bases. The CDR3 spans 14 residues. Germline CDR1 SEHNR, CDR2 FQNEAQ (reference sequence). The CDR3 DNA reads TGTGCCAGCAGCTCCGGACAGGGTGGTCAGCCCCAGCATTTT. Amino acid sequence: CASSSGQGGQPQHF. The full variable domain, in which reference TRBV7-9 and TRBJ1-5 provide the parts outside the CDR3, is DTGVSQNPRHKITKRGQNVTFRCDPISEHNRLYWYRQTLGQGPEFLTYFQNEAQLEKSRLLSDRFSAERPKGSFSTLEIQRTEQGDSAMYLCASSSGQGGQPQHFGDGTRLSIL.